This TCR beta chain was sequenced during a study of CD8+CD57+ T cells in acquired aplastic anemia (dated by TCRdb to the late 2010s). With respect to the entire study: Extracted DNA from sorted CD4+ and CD8+ cells averaged around 3.5 ug, ranging from about 0.19 to 30 ug. Mean read counts for healthy donor samples were about 10.8 million for CD4+ cells and about 12 million for CD8+ cells. The full study reports these points: Around 28 CD8+ CDR3 sequences were found to be shared between patients and controls, but these sequences appeared to be highly expressed in patients and within the immunodominant clones of the patients. CD8+ Simpson's diversity did not differ significantly between patients and healthy controls (P=0.060).

In the study, sorted CD4+ and CD8+ blood T cells from patients with severe aplastic anemia and from healthy subjects underwent deep sequencing of TCR repertoires. Ficoll-Paque density gradient centrifugation was used to isolate peripheral blood mononuclear cells. Before DNA was extracted, CD4+ and CD8+ T cells were sorted using either FACS or magnetic beads. As regards this clonotype: This clone's antigen is unknown. Base qualities are not at hand, and no much larger clone is one base apart.

Including cysteine and phenylalanine, the CDR3 has 15 amino acids. The entry retains the CDR3 DNA only, 45 bases that are in frame from base 1. The germline V gene sets CDR1 to SQVTM and CDR2 to ANQGSEA. V sheds 8 bases and J sheds 4 bases, leaving 23 bases between their ends. Genomic DNA was used as template for profiling of TCR beta VDJ combinations and CDR3 sequences. An Illumina HiSeq 2000 was the platform used for TCR repertoire sequencing. In the authors' own workflow: Repertoire assessment relied on Simpson's diversity index, CDR3 size and DJ length profiles, and TRBV/TRBJ rearrangement plots. The immunodominant clone was defined as the most abundant DNA sequence in deep sequencing data. CDR3 amino acid sequences were screened for sharing across subjects and were compared with published repertoires and the VDJdb database. TCRdb's own reprocessing of the public reads used fastp at Q25 and MiXCR and kept productive beta chains. Under each unique CDR3 protein, matching rows form one entry showing the most common genes and DNA. V and J calls and clone size were set by TCRdb, not the authors. The sample table lists 400,000 to 450,000 distinct CDR3 sequences, 60% to 80% of them with a count of one. Less than 4% of the sample goes to the ten largest clones.

Input material: sorted CD4+, CD8+, or CD8+CD57+ T cells (not recorded which) from PBMCs. The V and J segments used are TRBV29-1 and TRBJ1-1; a tentative D match to TRBD1 spans 5 bases. This sequence originates from a human donor in good health, serving as a control. The CDR3 loop reads CSIAVEPSGSTEAFF. The nucleotides are TGCAGCATTGCAGTAGAGCCGTCAGGGAGCACTGAAGCTTTCTTT.